This entry concerns a single T cell receptor (beta chain). Which antigen it targets is not known. Base qualities are not provided; no much larger clone lies one nucleotide away. Deletion took 8 bases off V and 7 bases off J, with a span of 14 bases between the germline ends. From the cysteine through the phenylalanine, the CDR3 covers 11 amino acids. Only the CDR3 portion is preserved as DNA: 33 bases, with reading frame beginning at the first base. The germline V gene (reference sequence) supplies CDR1 DFQATT and CDR2 SNEGSKA. The record originates from a study of blood T cell repertoires in COVID-19 (dated by TCRdb to 2018 to 2020). Study-level background: Samples covering the acute and convalescent phases of COVID-19 were provided by collaborators in the United States, Italy and Spain. The sample metadata nearly always contained a de-identified subject ID, COVID-19 status, age in years and sex. The samples were drawn from two sources: the first 160 participants of the ongoing ImmuneRACE study, and 1,254 subjects contributed by 6 global collaborators. The dataset comprised deeply sampled blood TCRbeta repertoires from subjects exposed to, actively infected with, or recovered from COVID-19. HLA class I and class II types, where available, came from metadata supplied by the sample provider rather than from assay-based typing. The material from the prospective study consisted of cDNA or gDNA derived from T cells, B-cell-depleted T cells, or PBMCs. A freely available public database, intended as a resource for researchers studying the immune response to SARS-CoV-2, is where the repertoires were released. General conclusions and limits of the study: The quantity of clinical and demographic metadata differed by source and by participant and was supplied without curation.

The immunoSEQ Assay, a bias-controlled multiplex PCR, was used to amplify TCRbeta CDR3 regions from genomic DNA. The study's processing was this. Nucleated cell counts per sample were estimated from amplification of reference gene primers within the assay. To quantify the absolute abundance of each unique TCRbeta CDR3 rearrangement, sequence reads were collapsed and filtered. For each sample, productive Simpson clonality was calculated as the square root of Simpson's diversity index across productive rearrangements. TCRdb's version of the immuneACCESS table is confined to in-frame rearrangements and falls short of the full clone set. An unresolved V gene accounts for under half of the shortfall where checked; the remainder is of unknown origin. The D gene and trimming were derived from the DNA, and the V and J assignments and clone size from that table. This sample lists roughly 79,000 clones; 70% to 90% were detected once. The top ten hold approximately 4.2% of the sample.

Each collaborating institution followed its own protocols to collect whole blood in K2EDTA tubes. For TCRbeta analysis, collaborators shipped samples in one of three forms: frozen whole blood, isolated PBMCs, or DNA extracted from either of those sample types. The material sequenced was peripheral blood. The chain was built from TRBV20-1 and TRBJ1-2, with no confidently assigned D gene. The sequence came from a man between 45 and 60 years old with active COVID-19. The DNA sequence is given as TGCAGTCCCATCCCGACTTCTGGCTACACCTTC. The resulting protein is CSPIPTSGYTF.